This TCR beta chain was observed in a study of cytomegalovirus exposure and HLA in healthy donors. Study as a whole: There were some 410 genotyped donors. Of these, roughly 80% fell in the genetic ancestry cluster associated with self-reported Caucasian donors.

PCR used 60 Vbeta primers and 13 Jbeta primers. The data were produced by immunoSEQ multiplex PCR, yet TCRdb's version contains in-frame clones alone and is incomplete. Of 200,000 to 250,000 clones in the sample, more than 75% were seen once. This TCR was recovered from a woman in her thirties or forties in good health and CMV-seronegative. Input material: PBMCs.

DNA for the CDR3: TGTGCCAGCAGCTTGGATCCAGGATTTTCCTACGAGCAGTACTTC. This translates into CASSLDPGFSYEQYF. This chain joins TRBV5-4 and TRBJ2-7; D gene ambiguous. Trimming cost V 0 bases and J 1 base, with 11 bases left between them. The CDR3 spans 15 residues. Germline V gene lookup returns CDR1 SGHNT and CDR2 YYREEE (reference sequence).